This T cell receptor (beta chain) originates from a study of tumor-infiltrating lymphocytes in primary liver carcinoma. Across the whole study: Those enrolled were patients of both sexes, who were aged 30 to 69 years.

TCR beta cDNA was reverse-transcribed from 450 to 500 ng of total RNA. The reaction used a constant-region primer and ProtoScript II reverse transcriptase. Three-round nested multiplex PCR performed with slightly modified ARM-PCR produced the TCR beta libraries. It was with TRBV1-TRBV30 forward primers and a C-beta reverse primer that the first two PCR rounds were run, at about 10 cycles each. TCRdb called the multiplex PCR reads again in MiXCR, with one record for every CDR3 protein. The sample has about 210,000 distinct CDR3 sequences; around four fifths are singletons. The CDR3 extends over 14 amino acids. General study points: Among the pair types, tumor region pairs showed more overlap than tumor-adjacent and tumor-blood pairs. Just about 7.5-24% of leading clones were found in every one of five regions.

Turning to this clonotype: Its specificity is not known. At one boundary the junction diverges from the germline segment, which might be a read error.

From unsorted bulk tissue weighing roughly 17-31 mg, DNA and RNA were co-extracted. Subjects presented with primary liver carcinoma managed by surgical resection. The TCR comes from a man aged 40-49 years with primary liver carcinoma and hepatitis B virus infection. The chain joins TRBV12-3 or TRBV12-4 to TRBJ2-7; D perhaps matches TRBD1 (5 bases). Sequencing was performed on tumor tissue from primary liver carcinoma. The CDR3 bases are TGTGCCAGCACTGATTCCAGGGTACCCTACGAGCAGTACTTT. The encoded protein is CASTDSRVPYEQYF.